This T cell receptor (beta chain) appears in the sequencing data of a study of blood T cell repertoires in COVID-19. As for the study in general: Samples representing acute and convalescent COVID-19 were sourced from the United States, Italy and Spain. Nucleic acid was either cDNA or gDNA, and it came from T cells, B-cell-depleted T cells, or PBMCs.

Seattle's cohort entered during active infection and was followed longitudinally. Libraries were prepared by immunoSEQ multiplex PCR; TCRdb keeps only in-frame clonotypes and omits some of them. The data show about 95,000 clones, more than 80% seen once. Looked up from germline, CDR1 is MDHEN and CDR2 is SYDVKM. The CDR3 consists of 15 residues. V dropped 3 bases and J dropped 0 bases, with 9 bases sitting between them. The chain couples TRBV28 to TRBJ1-5; D is possibly TRBD1 (6 bases). The receptor comes from an elderly man with COVID-19, enrolled during active disease. Input material: peripheral blood. The CDR3 protein is CASSFRGASNQPQHF. CDR3 bases: TGTGCCAGCAGTTTCCGGGGGGCTAGCAATCAGCCCCAGCATTTT.